This T cell receptor beta chain was sequenced in a study of T cell repertoires in cytomegalovirus infection. About the research overall: Both a matching HLA type and CMV infection were indicated by public TCR beta signatures.

Findings and caveats of the study: HLA-C-restricted CMV clonotypes gave the most frequent clonotype in two of eight donors. Individuals carrying CMV plus the relevant HLA were identified by cumulative frequency of public TCR beta families.

Regarding this clonotype: Antigen: not known. Sequence at one end of the junction differs from germline and may be a read error.

Germline V lookup: CDR1 MNHGY, CDR2 SAAAGT. The CDR3 covers 20 residues. TCRdb reanalysed the reads using MiXCR and keeps one entry per CDR3 protein. The table has almost 550,000 distinct CDR3 sequences, 15% to 20% seen once. This clonotype was obtained from a human donor in good health (CMV status not recorded). Some clones in this sample may be carry-over from other donors' samples. V and J are TRBV6-8 and TRBJ2-2, with 9 bases matching TRBD2. The sequencing input was CD8+ T cells from PBMCs. CDR3 amino acids: CASCYSQEGWLAGYTGELFF. In nucleotides, the CDR3 is TGTGCCAGCTGTTACTCACAGGAAGGGTGGCTAGCGGGGTACACCGGGGAGCTGTTTTTT.